What follows are 24 T cell receptor beta chains derived from one specimen sequenced in a study of T cell changes during pregnancy in multiple sclerosis. The data were produced by immunoSEQ multiplex PCR, yet TCRdb's version contains in-frame clones alone and is incomplete. This table has about 65,000 clones, roughly 92% appearing once. Source: CD8+ T cells from peripheral blood mononuclear cells, taken in the third trimester of pregnancy. Receptor source: a female donor in good health, enrolled as a control in a pregnancy study.

J is TRBJ1-1 and V is TRBV14; D is unresolved. Trimming took off 3 bases at V and 4 bases at J, with 9 bases between the two ends. Germline CDR1 reads SGHDN; CDR2 reads FVKESK. The CDR3 extends over 13 amino acids. CDR3 coding DNA: TGTGCCAGCAGCCAGGGCCTGGGCACTGAAGCTTTCTTT. Protein sequence: CASSQGLGTEAFF. The full variable domain, its missing parts supplied by reference TRBV14 and TRBJ1-1, is EAGVTQFPSHSVIEKGQTVTLRCDPISGHDNLYWYRRVMGKEIKFLLHFVKESKQDESGMPNNRFLAERTGGTYSTLKVQPAELEDSGVYFCASSQGLGTEAFFGQGTRLTVV.

The V and J genes are TRBV10-1 and TRBJ2-1, with TRBD1 matching over 11 bases. The germline V gene encodes CDR1 WNHNN and CDR2 SYGVQD (reference sequence). The CDR3 totals 15 residues. V lost 6 bases and J lost 6; bases outside the gene matches: 7. The CDR3: CASSGGDRGCNEQFF. The CDR3 DNA reads TGCGCCAGCAGCGGGGGGGACAGGGGGTGCAATGAGCAGTTCTTC.

The chain combines TRBV10-2 with TRBJ2-1; 13 nucleotides align to TRBD2. V was clipped by 6 bases and J by 7 bases; unmatched bases: 9. Germline V CDR1 and CDR2: WSHSY, SAAADI. This CDR3 comprises 16 residues. The CDR3 loop reads CASRDRTSGGLNEQFF. For the CDR3, the DNA is TGCGCCAGCAGGGACCGGACTAGCGGGGGATTAAATGAGCAGTTCTTC.

V usage is TRBV15 and J usage is TRBJ1-2; 11 nucleotides line up with TRBD1. Germline V gene lookup returns CDR1 LNHNV and CDR2 YYDKDF (reference sequence). V lost 3 bases, J lost 2 bases, and 2 bases stayed unmatched. The CDR3 totals 15 residues. This CDR3 reads CATSRDRGPNYGYTF. CDR3 sequence (DNA): TGTGCCACCAGCAGGGACAGGGGGCCAAACTATGGCTACACCTTC.

This clone was detected only once. The rearrangement links TRBV7-9 to TRBJ1-1, with 9 bases matching TRBD1. The length of the CDR3 is 14 residues. CDR1 and CDR2 (germline): SEHNR, FQNEAQ (reference sequence). V trimming: 5 bases; J trimming: 6 bases; junction bases outside the gene matches: 7. CDR3: CASSARDRVSEAFF. CDR3 nucleotide sequence: TGTGCCAGCAGCGCCCGGGACAGGGTTTCTGAAGCTTTCTTT. Looking up the rest from reference TRBV7-9 and TRBJ1-1 gives the full variable domain: DTGVSQNPRHKITKRGQNVTFRCDPISEHNRLYWYRQTLGQGPEFLTYFQNEAQLEKSRLLSDRFSAERPKGSFSTLEIQRTEQGDSAMYLCASSARDRVSEAFFGQGTRLTVV.

V and J are TRBV7-9 and TRBJ2-7, with D perhaps TRBD1 (6 bases). Germline V gene lookup returns CDR1 SEHNR and CDR2 FQNEAQ (reference sequence). This CDR3 spans 15 amino acids. V lost 5 bases to trimming and J lost 3 bases, with 17 bases between them. For the CDR3, the DNA is TGTGCCAGCAGCCCGCGACAGGTGGGGGACTACGAGCAGTACTTC. Translating it yields CASSPRQVGDYEQYF.

The CDR3 nucleotides read TGTGCCAGCTCACCACCGCCGAGAGACGGGGAGCTGTTTTTT. Its translation: CASSPPPRDGELFF. V usage is TRBV18 and J usage is TRBJ2-2; D gene ambiguous. This CDR3 contains 14 residues. Trimming pared 0 bases from V and 7 bases from J, leaving 9 bases between. Germline V CDR1 and CDR2: KGHSH, LQKENI.

The genes are TRBV9 and TRBJ2-7; D possibly corresponds to TRBD1 (6 bases). The CDR3 length is 15 residues. The V gene lost 0 bases and the J gene lost 6 bases, with 16 bases spanning the gap. In germline, CDR1 is SGDLS, CDR2 YYNGEE. The CDR3 reads CASSVGGQGTFEQYF. The DNA of the CDR3 is TGTGCCAGCAGCGTAGGGGGGCAGGGCACTTTCGAGCAGTACTTC. Looking up the rest from reference TRBV9 and TRBJ2-7 gives the full variable domain: DSGVTQTPKHLITATGQRVTLRCSPRSGDLSVYWYQQSLDQGLQFLIQYYNGEERAKGNILERFSAQQFPDLHSELNLSSLELGDSALYFCASSVGGQGTFEQYFGPGTRLTVT.

The chain employs TRBV7-2 and TRBJ2-1; 7 nucleotides agree with TRBD1. The V and J ends lost 1 base and 0 bases, in that order; junction bases with no gene match: 0. The V gene's germline CDR1 is SGHTA and CDR2 FQGNSA. The CDR3 is made up of 15 amino acids. The CDR3 sequence: CASSLGQGSYNEQFF. The CDR3 DNA reads TGTGCCAGCAGCTTAGGACAGGGCTCCTACAATGAGCAGTTCTTC.

The J gene is TRBJ1-1, the V gene TRBV5-6, with a tentative D call TRBD1 (5 bases). V lost 0 bases, J lost 6 bases, and 18 bases lay in between. CDR3 size: 16 residues. Germline V gene data show CDR1 as SGHDT and CDR2 as YYEEEE. CDR3 region: CASSLGVRWGAAEAFF. The CDR3 DNA follows: TGTGCCAGCAGCTTGGGCGTTCGATGGGGCGCAGCTGAAGCTTTCTTT.

J is TRBJ2-7 and V is TRBV2; possibly TRBD2 for D (5 bases). Trimming left V 8 bases short and J 2 bases short, with 13 bases between. CDR3 size: 13 residues. CDR1 and CDR2 from the germline V gene are SNHLY and FYNNEI. Written as DNA, the CDR3 is TGTGCCAGCTCCGAGGGTAGGGCCTACGAGCAGTACTTC. The encoded protein is CASSEGRAYEQYF.

CDR3 nucleotides: TGCGCCAGCAGCCAAAACCCGGCCCCCACGGGAGGGTCCAACTATGGCTACACCTTC. Residues: CASSQNPAPTGGSNYGYTF. The chain couples TRBV4-3 to TRBJ1-2; D remains ambiguous. Per the germline V gene, CDR1 is LGHNA and CDR2 is YSLEER. This CDR3 spans 19 amino acids. V was trimmed by 2 bases and J by 2 bases, leaving 24 bases between them.

The chain uses TRBV5-1 and TRBJ1-2, with TRBD1 matching 7 bases. The CDR3 length is 16 residues. CDR1 is SGHRS, CDR2 YFSETQ, per germline. V shed 3 bases, J shed 5 bases, and the junction held 13 bases outside the gene matches. Here the CDR3 DNA reads TGCGCCAGCAGCTGGTTGGCGGGACAGCGGATATATGGCTACACCTTC. Its translation: CASSWLAGQRIYGYTF.

The chain carries TRBV4-2 and TRBJ2-2, with 8 bases lining up with TRBD2. Germline V CDR1 and CDR2: LGHNA, YNFKEQ. This CDR3 has 16 residues. With 3 bases clipped from V and 6 bases from J, the junction kept 9 bases outside the gene matches. The CDR3 loop reads CASSHPLAAHSGELFF. The CDR3 DNA follows: TGTGCCAGCAGCCATCCACTAGCGGCCCATTCCGGGGAGCTGTTTTTT.

The rearrangement joins TRBV19 to TRBJ1-2, with no clear D. The CDR3 length is 12 residues. V lost 9 bases and J lost 7, with 15 bases in between. Germline values: CDR1 LNHDA, CDR2 SQIVND (reference sequence). The CDR3 loop reads CARLRGKGGYTF. The CDR3 DNA reads as TGTGCCAGACTTCGGGGTAAGGGTGGCTACACCTTC.

CDR3 sequence (DNA): TGCGCCAGCAGCCAAGCTCAGGGCAGCAATCAGCCCCAGCATTTT. This codes for CASSQAQGSNQPQHF. The rearrangement uses TRBV4-1 and TRBJ1-5; TRBD1 is a possible D gene (5 bases). The germline V and J ends were trimmed by 1 base and 1 base, with 8 bases remaining between them. This CDR3 spans 15 amino acids. Germline CDR1 MGHRA, CDR2 YSYEKL.

V usage is TRBV18 and J usage is TRBJ2-3, with 9 positions matching TRBD1. CDR1 and CDR2 (germline): KGHSH, LQKENI. The CDR3 totals 14 residues. The V gene end was trimmed by 4 bases and the J gene end by 5 bases; junction bases not matched to a gene: 4. In DNA form, the CDR3 reads TGTGCCAGCTCACAGGGGACAGGGATAGATACGCAGTATTTT. It is translated as CASSQGTGIDTQYF. Full variable domain (missing parts from reference TRBV18 and TRBJ2-3): NAGVMQNPRHLVRRRGQEARLRCSPMKGHSHVYWYRQLPEEGLKFMVYLQKENIIDESGMPKERFSAEFPKEGPSILRIQQVVRGDSAAYFCASSQGTGIDTQYFGPGTRLTVL.

V and J are TRBV27 and TRBJ1-5; 9 positions match TRBD1. The CDR3 extends over 14 amino acids. Germline V CDR1 and CDR2: MNHEY, SMNVEV (reference sequence). Germline trimming cut 2 bases from V and 5 bases from J; bases unmatched to any gene: 1. DNA of the CDR3: TGTGCCAGCAGTTTAGACAGGGGGTATCAGCCCCAGCATTTT. Its protein product is CASSLDRGYQPQHF.

This chain links TRBV29-1 with TRBJ2-2; TRBD1 agrees at 8 bases. This CDR3 comprises 14 residues. The germline CDR1 and CDR2 sequences are SQVTM and ANQGSEA. Unmatched junction bases numbered 6, after V lost 7 bases and J lost 2 bases. This chain's CDR3 is CSAVGQGNTGELFF. For the CDR3, the DNA is TGCAGCGCCGTTGGACAGGGTAACACCGGGGAGCTGTTTTTT.

DNA for the CDR3: TGTGCCAGCAGTTTACAACCGTCGGGTCAGCCCCAGCATTTT. Amino acids: CASSLQPSGQPQHF. J is TRBJ1-5 and V is TRBV27; unclear D gene. Deletions cut 2 bases from V and 6 bases from J, with 11 bases between. This CDR3 contains 14 residues. Germline V lookup: CDR1 MNHEY, CDR2 SMNVEV (reference sequence).

The V gene is TRBV19, the J gene TRBJ1-1; the match to TRBD1 covers 7 bases. With V trimmed by 5 bases and J by 2 bases, 8 bases remained unmatched. The CDR3 has 15 amino acids. CDR1 is LNHDA and CDR2 is SQIVND in the germline V gene (reference sequence). The CDR3 sequence: CASSYPGTANTEAFF. The CDR3, as DNA: TGTGCCAGTAGTTACCCCGGGACAGCTAACACTGAAGCTTTCTTT.

This sequence joins TRBV5-1 and TRBJ1-2, with D unresolved. The CDR3 totals 12 residues. From germline, CDR1 is SGHRS and CDR2 YFSETQ. V dropped 0 bases and J dropped 6 bases, with 6 bases sitting between them. The CDR3 DNA reads TGCGCCAGCAGCTTGGAGGGAGATGGCTACACCTTC. Its protein is CASSLEGDGYTF.

The chain links TRBV6-5 to TRBJ1-5; TRBD1 is a possible D gene (5 bases). Germline V lookup: CDR1 MNHEY, CDR2 SVGAGI. The CDR3 has 14 amino acids. The germline V and J ends were trimmed by 3 bases and 3 bases, with 9 bases remaining between them. The CDR3, as DNA: TGTGCCAGCAGTTATGGGGCAGACAATCAGCCCCAGCATTTT. Translating it yields CASSYGADNQPQHF.

The chain has TRBV5-5 and TRBJ2-1; TRBD2 agrees at 9 bases. J was trimmed by 0 bases and V by 6 bases; bases with no gene match: 7. In germline, CDR1 is SGHKS, CDR2 YYEKEE (reference sequence). This CDR3 has 16 amino acids. Here the CDR3 DNA reads TGTGCCAGCAACCCTAGCGGGGCCCACTCCTACAATGAGCAGTTCTTC. It is translated as CASNPSGAHSYNEQFF.